The 22 T cell receptor beta chains given below trace back to one sample, sequenced in a study of T cells in Graves' hyperthyroidism and ophthalmopathy. What was amplified from RNA transcripts were TCR beta CDR3 regions. First-round RT-PCR with HTBI primers amplified the TCR CDR3 region. In TCRdb, the multiplex PCR reads were re-called with MiXCR into one record per CDR3 protein. In the table there are fewer than 500,000 distinct CDR3 sequences, 13% of which are singletons. Specimen: blood. The receptor set was obtained from a man aged 30 to 39 with Graves' hyperthyroidism that later progressed to Graves' ophthalmopathy.

This clonotype was seen many times. The chain is built from TRBV20-1 and TRBJ1-5; unclear D gene. The CDR3 is 16 amino acids. The germline V gene has CDR1 DFQATT and CDR2 SNEGSKA (reference sequence). Trimming removed 5 bases at V and 9 bases at J, with 26 bases between. The CDR3 coding sequence is TGCAGTGCTGGCGGCCCTTCCGGCCAGTCCCGAAGGCCCCAGCATTTT. Encoded protein: CSAGGPSGQSRRPQHF.

This clonotype was recorded at least ten times. V is TRBV5-1 and J is TRBJ2-7; D is unclear. Germline V gene data show CDR1 as SGHRS and CDR2 as YFSETQ. The V gene lost 4 bases and the J gene lost 8 bases, with 10 bases spanning the gap. CDR3 length: 11 amino acids. The CDR3 sequence: CASSPGEKQYF. The CDR3 coding sequence is TGCGCCAGCAGCCCTGGAGAAAAGCAGTACTTC.

This clonotype was seen ten or more times. The CDR3 bases are TGTGCCAGCAGGTACCTAGCGGCACAAGAGACCCAGTACTTC. Protein product: CASRYLAAQETQYF. The chain carries TRBV7-9 and TRBJ2-5; the match to TRBD2 covers 7 bases. V dropped 6 bases and J dropped 2; count of bases not matched to a gene: 6. Per germline, CDR1 SEHNR and CDR2 FQNEAQ (reference sequence). The CDR3 spans 14 residues.

This clonotype was detected ten times or more. The genes are TRBV20-1 and TRBJ1-1; the D is unclear. Germline values: CDR1 DFQATT, CDR2 SNEGSKA (reference sequence). The CDR3 spans 12 residues. Trimming left V 7 bases short and J 0 bases short, with 9 bases between. CDR3 in amino acids: CSVSAMNTEAFF. CDR3 DNA sequence: TGCAGTGTCTCCGCCATGAACACTGAAGCTTTCTTT.

The V call is TRBV7-9, the J call TRBJ2-3; 7 nucleotides line up with TRBD1. Germline loops: CDR1 SEHNR, CDR2 FQNEAQ (reference sequence). CDR3 size: 15 residues. The junction had 4 bases not matched to a gene; V was cut back by 3 bases and J by 1 base. CDR3 nucleotide sequence: TGTGCCAGCAGCTTCGGACAGGCCCGCACAGATACGCAGTATTTT. The encoded protein is CASSFGQARTDTQYF.

This clonotype showed up just a few times. The rearrangement joins TRBV10-3 to TRBJ2-7; D gene ambiguous. Germline V gene data show CDR1 as ENHRY and CDR2 as SYGVKD. Trimming shortened V by 3 bases and J by 2 bases, and 2 bases separated the two germline ends. The CDR3 runs to 11 residues. The DNA of the CDR3 is TGTGCCATCAGTGAAACCTACGAGCAGTACTTC. It specifies CAISETYEQYF.

This clonotype was seen more than once but under ten times. The chain has TRBV7-6 and TRBJ2-1, with a possible D match to TRBD1 (5 bases). Germline CDR1 SGHVS, CDR2 FNYEAQ. CDR3 length: 15 residues. V was trimmed by 5 bases and J by 6 bases, leaving 17 bases between them. Here the CDR3 DNA reads TGTGCCAGCAGCCCCAGGGCTAGTGGTACCAATGAGCAGTTCTTC. Its protein product is CASSPRASGTNEQFF.

This clonotype was counted many times. Here the CDR3 DNA reads TGTGCCAGCAGCCAAGGGGGTAGCTCCTACGAGCAGTACTTC. This translates into CASSQGGSSYEQYF. The chain has TRBV28 and TRBJ2-7, with a tentative D call TRBD1 (6 bases). This CDR3 has 14 residues. Germline lookup yields CDR1 MDHEN and CDR2 SYDVKM. The ends were cut back, 6 bases at V and 0 bases at J, with 12 bases in the middle.

Worth noting for this clonotype: Since a much larger clone is just one base distant, this may be a read error. The chain is built from TRBV2 and TRBJ1-2; no clear D. This CDR3 spans 13 amino acids. Deletions cut 6 bases from V and 8 bases from J, with 16 bases between. Looked up from germline, CDR1 is SNHLY and CDR2 is FYNNEI. The CDR3, as DNA: TGTGCCAGCAGAGCCGGGCCCTCGTGGGGCTACACCTTC. Encoded protein: CASRAGPSWGYTF. Full variable domain (missing parts from reference TRBV2 and TRBJ1-2): EPEVTQTPSHQVTQMGQEVILRCVPISNHLYFYWYRQILGQKVEFLVSFYNNEISEKSEIFDDQFSVERPDGSNFTLKIRSTKLEDSAMYFCASRAGPSWGYTFGSGTRLTVV.

This clonotype has at least ten counts. J is TRBJ2-7 and V is TRBV7-9; D remains unclear. The germline V and J ends were trimmed by 5 bases and 0 bases, with 11 bases remaining between them. CDR3 length: 14 amino acids. Germline V gene sequence: CDR1 SEHNR, CDR2 FQNEAQ (reference sequence). The DNA for the CDR3 is TGTGCCAGCAGCCACGGCCAGAGCTCCTACGAGCAGTACTTC. It encodes CASSHGQSSYEQYF.

This clonotype occurred a few times. The chain links TRBV2 to TRBJ2-7, with 9 positions matching TRBD1. V shed 2 bases, J shed 6 bases, and the junction held 14 bases outside the gene matches. The CDR3 is 17 residues long. Germline assignment: CDR1 SNHLY and CDR2 FYNNEI. CDR3 amino acids: CASSEMGQGDFKGEQYF. The DNA for the CDR3 is TGTGCCAGCAGTGAAATGGGACAGGGCGATTTTAAAGGCGAGCAGTACTTC.

In this sample, this clonotype turned up many times. The V gene is TRBV3-1, the J gene TRBJ1-1, with 9 bases aligning to TRBD1. Germline CDR1 is LGHDT and CDR2 is YNNKEL (reference sequence). J lost 6 bases, V lost 2 bases, and 7 bases had no gene match. The CDR3 spans 15 residues. CDR3 protein: CASSQTGTGMPEAFF. The DNA of the CDR3 is TGTGCCAGCAGCCAAACCGGGACAGGGATGCCTGAAGCTTTCTTT.

This clonotype has at least ten counts. This rearrangement joins TRBV11-2 to TRBJ2-3; D ambiguous. Deletions cut 1 base from V and 5 bases from J, with 4 bases between. The germline V gene has CDR1 SGHAT and CDR2 FQNNGV. This CDR3 region has 12 residues. The CDR3 DNA follows: TGTGCCAGCAGCTTAGGAATAGATACGCAGTATTTT. Protein: CASSLGIDTQYF.

The J gene is TRBJ2-5, the V gene TRBV3-1; TRBD2 matches 12 bases. Trimming at V came to 4 bases and at J to 4 bases, leaving 7 bases not matched to a gene. Germline-derived CDR1 and CDR2 are LGHDT and YNNKEL (reference sequence). This CDR3 spans 16 amino acids. CDR3: CASSRLAGGQGETQYF. The CDR3, as DNA: TGTGCCAGCAGCCGCCTAGCGGGGGGGCAGGGAGAGACCCAGTACTTC.

This clonotype was recorded many times. V gene TRBV7-6 combines with J gene TRBJ2-3; D not resolved. Trimming stripped 5 bases from V and 6 bases from J, with 15 bases between. This CDR3 is 14 amino acids long. Germline V gene data show CDR1 as SGHVS and CDR2 as FNYEAQ. The CDR3 reads CASSESSAQDTQYF. Written as DNA, the CDR3 is TGTGCCAGCAGCGAAAGCTCCGCACAGGATACGCAGTATTTT.

CDR3 sequence reads: CASSLRGVYGYTF. CDR3 in DNA: TGTGCCAGCAGCTTGCGGGGAGTCTATGGCTACACCTTC. The chain is built from TRBV7-9 and TRBJ1-2; D is unclear. Trimming took 3 bases from V and 4 from J, leaving 9 bases between them. The CDR3 is 13 residues long. Germline V CDR1 and CDR2: SEHNR, FQNEAQ (reference sequence).

This clonotype was seen ten or more times. The V call is TRBV7-8, the J call TRBJ2-3, with 8 bases matching TRBD1. CDR3 length: 16 residues. Germline V gene sequence: CDR1 SGHVS, CDR2 FQNEAQ. V shed 3 bases, J shed 0 bases, and the junction held 5 bases outside the gene matches. CDR3 sequence (DNA): TGTGCCAGCAGCTTGGCCAGGGGGCCTAGCACAGATACGCAGTATTTT. Its protein product is CASSLARGPSTDTQYF.

The chain couples TRBV11-3 to TRBJ1-2; no clear D gene. The germline CDR1 and CDR2 sequences are SGHNT and YENEEA. V gave up 2 bases and J gave up 4 bases, with 5 bases separating them. The CDR3 runs 12 residues. The CDR3 sequence is CASSLSPYGYTF. CDR3 DNA sequence: TGTGCCAGCAGCTTAAGTCCCTATGGCTACACCTTC.

This clonotype was counted ten times or more. A read error may produce the germline difference seen at one junction end. The V and J genes are TRBV12-3 or TRBV12-4 and TRBJ2-1; 12 nucleotides agree with TRBD2. This CDR3 is 15 amino acids long. The CDR3 here is CASSLAGGYYNEQFF. CDR3 nucleotide sequence: TGTGCCAGCAGTCTAGCGGGGGGGTATTACAATGAGCAGTTCTTC.

This chain connects TRBV6-1 to TRBJ1-1; 12 nucleotides align to TRBD1. This CDR3 region has 17 residues. The germline V gene encodes CDR1 MNHNS and CDR2 SASEGT. V shed 6 bases, J shed 4 bases, and the junction held 12 bases outside the gene matches. The CDR3 DNA reads as TGTGCCAGCAGGCCAGCCGGGACAGGGGGCGTCCCCACTGAAGCTTTCTTT. Its translation: CASRPAGTGGVPTEAFF.

The sample holds many counts of this clonotype. The chain couples TRBV12-3 or TRBV12-4 to TRBJ2-3; 11 bases are shared with TRBD1. V trimming: 7 bases; J trimming: 4 bases; junction bases outside the gene matches: 1. The CDR3 contains 13 residues. The CDR3 nucleotides read TGTGCCAGCAAGGGACAGGGGGCAGATACGCAGTATTTT. This encodes CASKGQGADTQYF.

The DNA for the CDR3 is TGCGCCAGCAGCCCGACGGGAAATAGGAATGAAAAACTGTTTTTT. Translated: CASSPTGNRNEKLFF. The rearrangement uses TRBV4-1 and TRBJ1-4, with D hard to call. Trimming cost V 4 bases and J 5 bases, with 14 bases left between them. The CDR3 contains 15 residues. Germline CDR1 MGHRA, CDR2 YSYEKL.